Presented here are 24 T cell receptor beta chains from one specimen sequenced in a study of CD8 T cells in ankylosing spondylitis. One entry per CDR3 protein, called by TCRdb with MiXCR from the 5' RACE reads. The sample holds about 350,000 distinct CDR3 sequences, 20% to 25% seen once. Sequencing was performed on blood, either unsorted or a sorted T cell fraction (not recorded which). The receptor source for this set is a male donor with ankylosing spondylitis or in good health (not recorded which).

The chain couples TRBV12-3 or TRBV12-4 to TRBJ2-1, with D possibly matching TRBD1 (6 bases). This CDR3 has 13 amino acids. V was shortened by 0 bases and J by 15 bases, with 15 bases between the two germline ends. The CDR3 spells CASSLAYGEGGFF. CDR3 in DNA: TGTGCCAGCAGTTTAGCGTACGGGGAAGGGGGGTTCTTC.

The chain employs TRBV24-1 and TRBJ2-3, with D maybe TRBD1 (5 bases). The length of the CDR3 is 16 residues. CDR1 is KGHDR and CDR2 is SFDVKD in the germline V gene. Deletions cut 2 bases from V and 0 bases from J, with 11 bases between. The CDR3 loop is CATSDSTVSSTDTQYF. The DNA of the CDR3 is TGTGCCACCAGTGATTCGACAGTCTCTAGCACAGATACGCAGTATTTT.

This clonotype was counted ten times or more. V usage is TRBV25-1 and J usage is TRBJ2-7; 7 positions match TRBD1. The CDR3 loop spans 12 amino acids. Germline CDR1 is MGHDK and CDR2 is SYGVNS. Germline trimming cut 7 bases from V and 2 bases from J; bases unmatched to any gene: 2. This chain's CDR3 is CASTGQTYEQYF. CDR3 DNA sequence: TGTGCCAGCACGGGACAGACCTACGAGCAGTACTTC.

This clonotype was counted a few times. The V call is TRBV20-1, the J call TRBJ1-4; 7 bases are a match to TRBD1. This CDR3 region has 15 residues. Germline CDR1 and CDR2: DFQATT and SNEGSKA (reference sequence). The V gene end was trimmed by 1 base and the J gene end by 5 bases; junction bases not matched to a gene: 7. The CDR3 here is CSARVTGRENEKLFF. Here the CDR3 DNA reads TGCAGTGCTAGAGTGACAGGGAGGGAGAATGAAAAACTGTTTTTT.

The chain is built from TRBV4-2 and TRBJ2-1; D unclear. The CDR3 loop spans 13 amino acids. Trimming took 3 bases from V and 9 from J, leaving 12 bases between them. From germline, CDR1 is LGHNA and CDR2 YNFKEQ. Written as DNA, the CDR3 is TGTGCCAGCAGCCACGGAGCTGGTCTTGAGCAGTTCTTC. Its translation: CASSHGAGLEQFF.

This clonotype showed up just a few times. The chain uses TRBV3-1 and TRBJ2-7; possible D gene TRBD2, 6 bases. Trimming took 0 bases from V and 1 from J, leaving 7 bases between them. This CDR3 region has 14 residues. Germline V gives CDR1 LGHDT, CDR2 YNNKEL (reference sequence). CDR3 residues: CASSQDGGSYEQYF. CDR3 bases: TGTGCCAGCAGCCAAGATGGGGGGTCCTACGAGCAGTACTTC.

This chain joins TRBV11-2 and TRBJ2-5, with 7 nucleotides matching TRBD1. Trimming removed 0 bases from V and 4 bases from J; junction bases left unmatched: 5. There are 15 residues in the CDR3. Germline loops: CDR1 SGHAT, CDR2 FQNNGV. CDR3 in amino acids: CASSLEYRGGETQYF. DNA for the CDR3: TGTGCCAGCAGCTTAGAATACAGGGGCGGAGAGACCCAGTACTTC.

V is TRBV24-1 and J is TRBJ2-5; TRBD1 matches at 8 bases. CDR1 KGHDR and CDR2 SFDVKD come from the germline V gene. The CDR3 contains 14 residues. V trimming: 11 bases; J trimming: 5 bases; junction bases outside the gene matches: 12. CDR3 sequence (DNA): TGTGCCATCACGGGACAGGCAGGAAGGGAGACCCAGTACTTC. Translation gives CAITGQAGRETQYF.

The V call is TRBV29-1, the J call TRBJ2-7, with D maybe TRBD2 (5 bases). Trimming shortened V by 4 bases and J by 4 bases, and 11 bases separated the two germline ends. CDR1 is SQVTM and CDR2 is ANQGSEA in the germline V gene. CDR3 length: 12 residues. CDR3 nucleotides: TGCAGCGTTGCCGGGGTGGGTTACGAGCAGTACTTC. Its translation: CSVAGVGYEQYF.

This clonotype showed up many times. The V call is TRBV6-4, the J call TRBJ2-2, with 10 bases identical to TRBD1. There are 15 residues in the CDR3. V gave up 2 bases and J gave up 5 bases; unmatched junction bases: 2. Germline CDR1 reads MRHNA; CDR2 reads SNTAGT. DNA of the CDR3: TGTGCCAGCAGTGACGGACAGGGGGGGACCGGGGAGCTGTTTTTT. Protein sequence: CASSDGQGGTGELFF.

The table lists this clonotype with a few counts. This chain joins TRBV12-3 or TRBV12-4 and TRBJ2-5; D gene ambiguous. The V gene lost 6 bases and the J gene lost 5 bases, with 10 bases spanning the gap. There are 12 residues in the CDR3. The CDR3 sequence is CASSDVRETQYF. CDR3 nucleotide sequence: TGTGCCAGCAGCGATGTCCGCGAGACCCAGTACTTC.

This clonotype was observed a handful of times. The chain recombines TRBV7-9 with TRBJ2-7, with 12 bases aligning to TRBD2. The CDR3 consists of 13 residues. Per germline, CDR1 SEHNR and CDR2 FQNEAQ (reference sequence). Trimming at V came to 8 bases and at J to 4 bases, leaving 3 bases not matched to a gene. The CDR3 loop reads CASQGLAGYEQYF. The CDR3 region has the DNA TGTGCCAGCCAGGGACTAGCGGGTTACGAGCAGTACTTC.

This clonotype was counted only a few times. This chain uses TRBV12-3 or TRBV12-4 with TRBJ2-5, with D uncertain. Trimming cost V 5 bases and J 2 bases, with 15 bases left between them. The CDR3 is made up of 15 amino acids. CDR3 loop: CASSPPPGQQETQYF. Here the CDR3 DNA reads TGTGCCAGCAGTCCCCCTCCCGGGCAGCAAGAGACCCAGTACTTC.

As to this clonotype: The conserved phenylalanine or tryptophan normally closing the CDR3 is absent here, so this likely arose from a read error. V gene TRBV20-1 combines with J gene TRBJ1-1, with D tentatively TRBD1 (5 bases). Looked up from germline, CDR1 is DFQATT and CDR2 is SNEGSKA (reference sequence). CDR3 length: 15 residues. Trimming pared 3 bases from V and 1 base from J, leaving 15 bases between. CDR3 in DNA: TGCAGTGCTAGTTTTCCGGGGGATGGGAACACTGAAGCTTTCTTG. It translates to CSASFPGDGNTEAFL.

This rearrangement joins TRBV4-1 to TRBJ2-7; TRBD1 matches 9 bases. The CDR3 runs 15 residues. J was trimmed by 6 bases and V by 3 bases; bases with no gene match: 9. Germline V gene data show CDR1 as MGHRA and CDR2 as YSYEKL. CDR3 sequence (DNA): TGCGCCAGCAGCCAGGTCCCGGGACAGGGTTCCGAGCAGTACTTC. Encoded protein: CASSQVPGQGSEQYF.

This clonotype was observed a handful of times. The chain recombines TRBV15 with TRBJ2-1, with D maybe TRBD1 (5 bases). CDR3 length: 15 amino acids. Germline V gene data show CDR1 as LNHNV and CDR2 as YYDKDF (reference sequence). Trimming left V 0 bases short and J 6 bases short, with 12 bases between. The CDR3 loop reads CATSRDDSTSNEQFF. CDR3 coding DNA: TGTGCCACCAGCAGAGATGACAGCACGTCCAATGAGCAGTTCTTC.

The V gene is TRBV6-1, the J gene TRBJ2-7; perhaps D is TRBD1 or TRBD2 (5 bases each). In germline, CDR1 is MNHNS, CDR2 SASEGT. The V end lost 9 bases, the J end lost 5 bases, and 20 bases lay between the germline ends. CDR3 length: 14 amino acids. The CDR3 region is CASHRDLNPHEQYF. DNA for the CDR3: TGTGCCAGTCACCGGGACCTCAACCCCCACGAGCAGTACTTC.

The genes are TRBV5-6 and TRBJ2-3, with TRBD1 as a possible D gene (6 bases). Germline CDR1 is SGHDT and CDR2 is YYEEEE. The CDR3 consists of 17 residues. Trimming removed 2 bases from V and 4 bases from J, with 20 bases in between. This CDR3 is CASSLSLQGLVADTQYF. The CDR3 DNA follows: TGTGCCAGCAGCTTATCACTACAGGGATTGGTGGCAGATACGCAGTATTTT.

As for this clonotype: One end of the junction varies from germline; a read error may be responsible. The V and J genes are TRBV5-6 and TRBJ2-4; 12 bases align to TRBD1. Per the germline V gene, CDR1 is SGHDT and CDR2 is YYEEEE. The CDR3 sequence is 12 residues long. The DNA for the CDR3 is TGTGCCAGCAGCTTAGGGACAGGGGGCTTCGGCTTC. Its protein product is CASSLGTGGFGF.

The chain is built from TRBV4-1 and TRBJ2-1; D is undetermined. Trimming shortened V by 0 bases and J by 5 bases, and 8 bases separated the two germline ends. The length of the CDR3 is 14 residues. In germline, CDR1 is MGHRA, CDR2 YSYEKL. The CDR3 loop is CASSQDWWDNEQFF. In DNA, the CDR3 is TGCGCCAGCAGCCAAGATTGGTGGGACAATGAGCAGTTCTTC.

This clonotype has just a few counts. The chain recombines TRBV9 with TRBJ1-1, with D possibly TRBD1 on 5 matching bases. Germline lookup yields CDR1 SGDLS and CDR2 YYNGEE. This CDR3 is built from 13 residues. With 5 bases removed from V and 4 bases from J, the gap between germline ends came to 12 bases. CDR3 coding DNA: TGTGCCAGCAGACCACCGGGGGGCACTGAAGCTTTCTTT. As protein: CASRPPGGTEAFF.

This clonotype was found many times. V gene TRBV12-5 combines with J gene TRBJ2-1, with 10 bases identical to TRBD1. This CDR3 is built from 15 residues. The germline gives CDR1 LGHNT, CDR2 FRNRAP. V shed 4 bases, J shed 8 bases, and the junction held 8 bases outside the gene matches. The CDR3 is CASGSGTGESDEQFF. The CDR3 nucleotides are TGTGCTAGTGGTTCCGGGACAGGGGAATCAGATGAGCAGTTCTTC.

The chain joins TRBV10-3 to TRBJ2-3; 8 positions match TRBD2. The J segment lost 0 bases and the V segment lost 0 bases, leaving 5 bases of the junction unmatched. CDR3 length: 17 amino acids. Germline CDR1 and CDR2: ENHRY and SYGVKD. In DNA form, the CDR3 reads TGTGCCATCAGTGAGTCCCCACTAGCGGATAGCACAGATACGCAGTATTTT. As protein: CAISESPLADSTDTQYF.

This clonotype was recorded only once. The V gene is TRBV12-3 or TRBV12-4, the J gene TRBJ2-5; TRBD1 agrees at 10 bases. CDR3 size: 16 residues. The V segment lost 1 base and the J segment 5 bases; nucleotides outside the gene matches: 7. CDR3 nucleotide sequence: TGTGCCAGCAGTTTAGGACAGGGGGCGGAGGGCGAGACCCAGTACTTC. Amino acid sequence: CASSLGQGAEGETQYF.